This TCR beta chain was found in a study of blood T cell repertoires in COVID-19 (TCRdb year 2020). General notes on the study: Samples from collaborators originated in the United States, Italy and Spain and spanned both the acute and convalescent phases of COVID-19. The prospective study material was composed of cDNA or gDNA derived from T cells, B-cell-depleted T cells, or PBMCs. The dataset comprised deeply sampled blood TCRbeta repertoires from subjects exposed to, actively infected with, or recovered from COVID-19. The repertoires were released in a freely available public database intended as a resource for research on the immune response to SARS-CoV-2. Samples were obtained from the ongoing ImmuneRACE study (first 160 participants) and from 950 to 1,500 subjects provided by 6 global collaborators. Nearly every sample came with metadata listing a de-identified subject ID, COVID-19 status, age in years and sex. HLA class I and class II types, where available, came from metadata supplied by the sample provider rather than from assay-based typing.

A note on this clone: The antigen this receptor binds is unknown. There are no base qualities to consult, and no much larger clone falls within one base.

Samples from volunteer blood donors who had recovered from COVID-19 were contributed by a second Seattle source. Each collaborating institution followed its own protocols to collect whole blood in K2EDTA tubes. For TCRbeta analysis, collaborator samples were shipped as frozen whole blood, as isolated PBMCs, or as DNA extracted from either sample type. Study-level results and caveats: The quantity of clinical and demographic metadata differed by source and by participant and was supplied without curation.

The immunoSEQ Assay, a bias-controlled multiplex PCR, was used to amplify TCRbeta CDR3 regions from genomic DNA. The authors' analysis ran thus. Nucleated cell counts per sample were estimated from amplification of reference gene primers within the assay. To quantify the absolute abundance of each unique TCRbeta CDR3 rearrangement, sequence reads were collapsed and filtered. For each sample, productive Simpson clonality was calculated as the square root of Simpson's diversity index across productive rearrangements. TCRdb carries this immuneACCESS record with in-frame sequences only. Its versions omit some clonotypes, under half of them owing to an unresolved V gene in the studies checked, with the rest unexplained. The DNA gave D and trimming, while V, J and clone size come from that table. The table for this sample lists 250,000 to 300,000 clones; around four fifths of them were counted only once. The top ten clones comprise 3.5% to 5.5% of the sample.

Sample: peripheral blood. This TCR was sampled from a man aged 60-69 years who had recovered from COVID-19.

The CDR3 loop reads CASSPAGYPSYNEQFF. Here is the DNA: TGTGCCAGCAGCCCGGCAGGGTATCCCTCCTACAATGAGCAGTTCTTC. The chain is made from TRBV5-4 and TRBJ2-1; TRBD1 is perhaps the D gene, given 5 matching bases. Counted from cysteine to phenylalanine, this CDR3 has 16 amino acids. Of the read, only the CDR3 DNA is kept; its 48 bases are in frame from base 1. Trimming costs V 4 bases and J 0 bases, and their ends lie 14 bases apart. The germline V gene (reference sequence) supplies CDR1 SGHNT and CDR2 YYREEE.